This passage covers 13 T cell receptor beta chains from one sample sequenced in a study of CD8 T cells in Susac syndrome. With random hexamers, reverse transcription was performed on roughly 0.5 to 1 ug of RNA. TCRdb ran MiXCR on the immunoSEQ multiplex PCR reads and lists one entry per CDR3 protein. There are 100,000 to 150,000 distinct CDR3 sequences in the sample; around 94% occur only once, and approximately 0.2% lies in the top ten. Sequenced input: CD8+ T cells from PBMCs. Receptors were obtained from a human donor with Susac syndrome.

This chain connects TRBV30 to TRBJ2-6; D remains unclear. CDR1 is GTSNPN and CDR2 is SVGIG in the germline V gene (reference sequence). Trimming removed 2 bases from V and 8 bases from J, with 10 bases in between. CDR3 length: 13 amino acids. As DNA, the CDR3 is TGTGCCTGGAGTCCTGCTGCCTCCAACGTCCTGACTTTC. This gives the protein CAWSPAASNVLTF. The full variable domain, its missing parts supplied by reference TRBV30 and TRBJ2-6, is SQTIHQWPATLVQPVGSPLSLECTVEGTSNPNLYWYRQAAGRGLQLLFYSVGIGQISSEVPQNLSASRPQDRQFILSSKKLLLSDSGFYLCAWSPAASNVLTFGAGSRLTVL.

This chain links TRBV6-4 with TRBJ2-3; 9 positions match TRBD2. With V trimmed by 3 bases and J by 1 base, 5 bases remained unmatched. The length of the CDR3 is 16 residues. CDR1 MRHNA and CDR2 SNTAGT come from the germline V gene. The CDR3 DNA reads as TGTGCCAGCAGTGAGGAAGCGGGGGGTGGCACAGATACGCAGTATTTT. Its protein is CASSEEAGGGTDTQYF.

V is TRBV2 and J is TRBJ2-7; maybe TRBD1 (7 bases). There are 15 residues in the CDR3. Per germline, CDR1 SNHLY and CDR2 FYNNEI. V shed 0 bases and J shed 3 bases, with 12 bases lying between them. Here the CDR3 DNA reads TGTGCCAGCAGTGAAGCGGCGGGGACAGTCTACGAGCAGTACTTC. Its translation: CASSEAAGTVYEQYF.

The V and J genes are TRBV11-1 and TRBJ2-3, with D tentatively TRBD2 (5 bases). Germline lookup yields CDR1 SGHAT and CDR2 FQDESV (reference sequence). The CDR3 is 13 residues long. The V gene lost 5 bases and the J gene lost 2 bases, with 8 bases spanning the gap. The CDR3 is CASSHRDTDTQYF. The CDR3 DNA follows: TGTGCCAGCAGCCACCGGGACACAGATACGCAGTATTTT. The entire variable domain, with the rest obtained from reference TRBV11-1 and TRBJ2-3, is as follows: EAEVAQSPRYKITEKSQAVAFWCDPISGHATLYWYRQILGQGPELLVQFQDESVVDDSQLPKDRFSAERLKGVDSTLKIQPAELGDSAMYLCASSHRDTDTQYFGPGTRLTVL.

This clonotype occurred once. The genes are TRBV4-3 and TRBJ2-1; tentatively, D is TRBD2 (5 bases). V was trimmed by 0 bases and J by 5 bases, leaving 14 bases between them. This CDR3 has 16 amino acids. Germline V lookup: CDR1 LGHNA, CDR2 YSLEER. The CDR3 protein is CASSQDYGVRHNEQFF. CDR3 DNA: TGCGCCAGCAGCCAAGATTACGGGGTAAGGCACAATGAGCAGTTCTTC.

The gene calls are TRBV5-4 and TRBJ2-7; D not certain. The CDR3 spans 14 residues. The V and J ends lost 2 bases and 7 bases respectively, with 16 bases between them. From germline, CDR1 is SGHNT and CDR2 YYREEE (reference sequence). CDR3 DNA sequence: TGTGCCAGCAGCTTTTCAGAGAGTACGATGGAGCAGTACTTC. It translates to CASSFSESTMEQYF.

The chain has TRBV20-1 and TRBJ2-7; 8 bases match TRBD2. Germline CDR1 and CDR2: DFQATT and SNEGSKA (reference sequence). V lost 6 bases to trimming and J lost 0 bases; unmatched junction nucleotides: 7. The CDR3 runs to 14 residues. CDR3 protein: CSAEIAGSSYEQYF. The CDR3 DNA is TGCAGTGCCGAAATAGCGGGAAGCTCCTACGAGCAGTACTTC.

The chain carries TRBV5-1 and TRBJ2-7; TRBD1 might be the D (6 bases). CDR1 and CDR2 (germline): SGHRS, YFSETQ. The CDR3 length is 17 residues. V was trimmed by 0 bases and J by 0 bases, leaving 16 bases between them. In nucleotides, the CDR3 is TGCGCCAGCAGCTTGGAAAGTACAGGGACCCCCTCCTACGAGCAGTACTTC. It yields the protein CASSLESTGTPSYEQYF.

The CDR3 loop is CASRDSGGGNEQFF. The CDR3 DNA sequence: TGTGCCAGCAGGGATAGCGGGGGCGGCAATGAGCAGTTCTTC. V usage is TRBV13 and J usage is TRBJ2-1, with 9 bases identical to TRBD2. In germline, CDR1 is PRHDT, CDR2 FYEKMQ (reference sequence). The CDR3 loop spans 14 amino acids. V dropped 6 bases and J dropped 6; count of bases not matched to a gene: 6.

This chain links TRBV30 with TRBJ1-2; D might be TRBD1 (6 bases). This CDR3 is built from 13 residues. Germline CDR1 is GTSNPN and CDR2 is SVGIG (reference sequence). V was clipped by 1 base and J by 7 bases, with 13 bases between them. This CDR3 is CAWSGGPDPGYTF. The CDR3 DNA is TGTGCCTGGAGTGGGGGGCCAGACCCTGGCTACACCTTC. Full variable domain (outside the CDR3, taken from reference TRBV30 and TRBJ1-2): SQTIHQWPATLVQPVGSPLSLECTVEGTSNPNLYWYRQAAGRGLQLLFYSVGIGQISSEVPQNLSASRPQDRQFILSSKKLLLSDSGFYLCAWSGGPDPGYTFGSGTRLTVV.

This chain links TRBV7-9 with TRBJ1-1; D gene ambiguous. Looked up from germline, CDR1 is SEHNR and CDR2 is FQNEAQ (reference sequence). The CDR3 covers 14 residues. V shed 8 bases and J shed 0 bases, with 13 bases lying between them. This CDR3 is CASFSGGLNTEAFF. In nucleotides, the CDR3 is TGTGCCAGCTTTTCTGGCGGATTGAACACTGAAGCTTTCTTT.

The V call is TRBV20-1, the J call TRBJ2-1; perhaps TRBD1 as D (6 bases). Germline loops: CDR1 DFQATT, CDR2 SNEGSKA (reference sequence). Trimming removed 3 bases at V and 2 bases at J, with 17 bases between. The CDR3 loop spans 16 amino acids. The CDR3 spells CSASRDNYRPYNEQFF. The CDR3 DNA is TGCAGTGCTAGCCGGGACAACTATAGACCCTACAATGAGCAGTTCTTC.

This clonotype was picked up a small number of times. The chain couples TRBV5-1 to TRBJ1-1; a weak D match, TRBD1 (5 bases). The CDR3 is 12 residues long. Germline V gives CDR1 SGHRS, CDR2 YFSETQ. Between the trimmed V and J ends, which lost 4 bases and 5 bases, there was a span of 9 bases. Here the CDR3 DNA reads TGCGCCAGCAGCGACGGGGGGACTGAAGCTTTCTTT. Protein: CASSDGGTEAFF.